These 20 T cell receptor beta chains were all obtained from the same sample, sequenced in a study of cytomegalovirus exposure and HLA in healthy donors. The PCR employed 60 Vbeta primers together with 13 Jbeta primers. Clones were read by immunoSEQ multiplex PCR, and TCRdb kept only the in-frame ones, dropping some. The sample has roughly 100,000 clones, 60% to 75% seen once. Material: PBMCs. The receptors were gathered from a male donor in good health and CMV-seropositive.

This clone was observed a handful of times. V usage is TRBV2 and J usage is TRBJ2-7; 8 bases align to TRBD1. This CDR3 is 15 amino acids long. Germline V CDR1 and CDR2: SNHLY, FYNNEI. The V and J ends lost 0 bases and 2 bases, in that order; junction bases with no gene match: 3. The CDR3 DNA is TGTGCCAGCAGTGAAGCCGGGACAGGCCCCTACGAGCAGTACTTC. Its translation: CASSEAGTGPYEQYF.

As concerns this clone: An end of the junction differs from the germline gene, which may be a read error. The gene calls are TRBV20-1 and TRBJ2-1; D uncertain. CDR1 is DFQATT, CDR2 SNEGSKA, per germline (reference sequence). CDR3 size: 11 residues. The CDR3 sequence is CSARPYNEQFF. In nucleotides, the CDR3 is TGCAGTGCTCGCCCCTATAATGAGCAGTTCTTC.

This chain connects TRBV7-9 to TRBJ2-7; maybe TRBD2 (6 bases). Trimming took off 0 bases at V and 2 bases at J, with 11 bases between the two ends. Germline CDR1 and CDR2: SEHNR and FQNEAQ (reference sequence). The CDR3 runs to 15 residues. As DNA, the CDR3 is TGTGCCAGCAGCTTAGCGCCGGGACTGCCCTACGAGCAGTACTTC. This sequence encodes CASSLAPGLPYEQYF.

V gene TRBV6-1 combines with J gene TRBJ1-5; D is undetermined. Trimming pared 2 bases from V and 1 base from J, leaving 6 bases between. This CDR3 comprises 14 residues. Germline CDR1 and CDR2: MNHNS and SASEGT. The CDR3 loop reads CASSETVSNQPQHF. In nucleotides, the CDR3 is TGTGCCAGCAGTGAAACAGTAAGCAATCAGCCCCAGCATTTT.

The V call is TRBV7-8, the J call TRBJ1-2, with TRBD1 identical over 10 bases. CDR3 length: 16 residues. V lost 5 bases, J lost 2 bases, and 8 bases stayed unmatched. Germline CDR1 reads SGHVS; CDR2 reads FQNEAQ. The CDR3 reads CASSLSGTGANYGYTF. The CDR3 region has the DNA TGTGCCAGCAGCCTATCCGGGACAGGGGCGAACTATGGCTACACCTTC.

V is TRBV6-5 and J is TRBJ1-1; D is unresolved. The CDR3 is 16 residues long. Germline CDR1 is MNHEY and CDR2 is SVGAGI. The V end was cut by 2 bases, the J end by 3 bases, with 16 bases between. CDR3 residues: CASSYAINRAYTEAFF. CDR3 sequence (DNA): TGTGCCAGCAGTTACGCAATAAATCGAGCCTACACTGAAGCTTTCTTT.

This clone was counted between two and nine times. The chain carries TRBV6-5 and TRBJ1-1; 7 nucleotides match TRBD1. Germline values: CDR1 MNHEY, CDR2 SVGAGI. CDR3 size: 13 residues. Losses at the gene ends were 8 bases for V and 0 bases for J; bases not matched to a gene: 3. Here the CDR3 reads CASSTGLNTEAFF. DNA of the CDR3: TGTGCCAGCTCGACAGGGCTGAACACTGAAGCTTTCTTT.

The rearrangement joins TRBV7-3 to TRBJ2-1; D may be TRBD2 (5 bases). The CDR3 has 13 residues. V was clipped by 5 bases and J by 4 bases, with 9 bases between them. CDR1 and CDR2 (germline): SGHTA, FQGTGA. Written as DNA, the CDR3 is TGTGCCAGCAGCCCCGGGATATACAATGAGCAGTTCTTC. It specifies CASSPGIYNEQFF.

The J gene is TRBJ1-1, the V gene TRBV4-3; D remains unclear. V lost 0 bases to trimming and J lost 1 base, with 6 bases between them. The CDR3 length is 14 residues. The germline V gene has CDR1 LGHNA and CDR2 YSLEER. The CDR3 protein is CASSQDRENTEAFF. The CDR3 DNA reads TGCGCCAGCAGCCAAGATCGAGAGAACACTGAAGCTTTCTTT.

This clone was counted between two and nine times. The chain recombines TRBV7-2 with TRBJ1-3, with D possibly TRBD1 on 5 matching bases. Germline CDR1 and CDR2: SGHTA and FQGNSA. The CDR3 runs 16 residues. Trimming took off 1 base at V and 5 bases at J, with 15 bases between the two ends. CDR3 DNA sequence: TGTGCCAGCAGCTTAGTTCCCGGGGAGGGACGAAACACCATATATTTT. It codes for CASSLVPGEGRNTIYF.

The V gene is TRBV7-2, the J gene TRBJ2-7; 12 bases are a match to TRBD2. The length of the CDR3 is 18 residues. Germline values: CDR1 SGHTA, CDR2 FQGNSA. V shed 2 bases and J 0 bases; nucleotides not matched to a gene: 8. CDR3 sequence: CASSLNPSGGAYSYEQYF. The DNA for the CDR3 is TGTGCCAGCAGCTTAAATCCTAGCGGGGGGGCTTACTCCTACGAGCAGTACTTC.

This clone has just a few counts. The chain employs TRBV28 and TRBJ1-2; possible D gene TRBD1, 5 bases. Germline V CDR1 and CDR2: MDHEN, SYDVKM. CDR3 length: 14 amino acids. V was cut by 4 bases and J by 1 base, with 10 bases left in between. The CDR3 spells CASSSTGYNYGYTF. In nucleotides, the CDR3 is TGTGCCAGCAGTTCCACAGGCTATAACTATGGCTACACCTTC.

The chain has TRBV5-1 and TRBJ2-5; 10 bases line up with TRBD1. Germline lookup yields CDR1 SGHRS and CDR2 YFSETQ. V shed 5 bases, J shed 4 bases, and the junction held 8 bases outside the gene matches. The CDR3 runs to 15 residues. In DNA, the CDR3 is TGCGCCAGCAGGGTGGGACAGGGGTTTGGAGAGACCCAGTACTTC. Protein product: CASRVGQGFGETQYF.

The chain combines TRBV5-4 with TRBJ2-3; 12 positions match TRBD2. The germline V gene has CDR1 SGHNT and CDR2 YYREEE (reference sequence). With 4 bases clipped from V and 5 bases from J, the junction kept 8 bases outside the gene matches. This CDR3 comprises 16 residues. The chain's CDR3 is CASSLRTSGEIDTQYF. The CDR3, as DNA: TGTGCCAGCAGCCTAAGGACTAGCGGGGAGATAGATACGCAGTATTTT.

This chain uses TRBV5-6 with TRBJ1-6; D might be TRBD1 (6 bases). Germline loops: CDR1 SGHDT, CDR2 YYEEEE. The V gene lost 3 bases and the J gene lost 9 bases, with 13 bases spanning the gap. CDR3 length: 14 amino acids. The CDR3 DNA sequence: TGTGCCAGCAGCTACCCAGGGGATGCTTCACCCCTCCACTTT. It translates to CASSYPGDASPLHF.

The chain has TRBV16 and TRBJ2-2, with a tentative D call TRBD2 (6 bases). This CDR3 is 16 amino acids long. V was trimmed by 8 bases and J by 0 bases, leaving 16 bases between them. Germline V gene sequence: CDR1 KGHSY, CDR2 FQNENV. The DNA for the CDR3 is TGTGCCAGCTCTGGGAGCGGGCAACCGAACACCGGGGAGCTGTTTTTT. Translated: CASSGSGQPNTGELFF. The full variable domain, in which reference TRBV16 and TRBJ2-2 provide the parts outside the CDR3, is GEEVAQTPKHLVRGEGQKAKLYCAPIKGHSYVFWYQQVLKNEFKFLISFQNENVFDETGMPKERFSAKCLPNSPCSLEIQATKLEDSAVYFCASSGSGQPNTGELFFGEGSRLTVL.

The chain uses TRBV5-1 and TRBJ1-2; D gene ambiguous. The germline V gene has CDR1 SGHRS and CDR2 YFSETQ. V lost 0 bases and J lost 1, with 10 bases in between. This CDR3 spans 15 amino acids. For the CDR3, the DNA is TGCGCCAGCAGCTTGGCTCCAGGACTTAACTATGGCTACACCTTC. Protein product: CASSLAPGLNYGYTF.

The V and J genes are TRBV28 and TRBJ2-7, with TRBD2 identical over 9 bases. CDR3 length equals 16 residues. Germline V gene data show CDR1 as MDHEN and CDR2 as SYDVKM. J was trimmed by 7 bases and V by 2 bases; bases with no gene match: 12. CDR3 residues: CASSLVAGGPFREQYF. The DNA for the CDR3 is TGTGCCAGCAGTTTAGTCGCGGGAGGGCCTTTCCGGGAGCAGTACTTC.

The sample holds one count of this clone. The chain carries TRBV7-2 and TRBJ2-3, with TRBD1 identical over 8 bases. The ends lost 5 bases at V and 3 bases at J; junction bases unmatched: 7. This CDR3 is built from 15 residues. Germline-derived CDR1 and CDR2 are SGHTA and FQGNSA. For the CDR3, the DNA is TGTGCCAGCAGCGCCGGACAGGGCCAAACAGATACGCAGTATTTT. It codes for CASSAGQGQTDTQYF.

The V gene is TRBV19, the J gene TRBJ2-1, with TRBD2 matching 11 bases. The CDR3 covers 15 residues. The V gene end was trimmed by 6 bases and the J gene end by 5 bases; junction bases not matched to a gene: 6. Per the germline V gene, CDR1 is LNHDA and CDR2 is SQIVND (reference sequence). The CDR3 reads CASRPLAGVHNEQFF. The CDR3 coding sequence is TGTGCCAGTAGGCCACTAGCGGGGGTCCACAATGAGCAGTTCTTC.